This T cell receptor beta chain appears in the sequencing data of a study of blood T cell repertoires in COVID-19. Study-wide background: There were acute and convalescent COVID-19 samples, and they came from the United States, Italy and Spain. The cDNA or gDNA used as material had been derived from T cells, B-cell-depleted T cells, or PBMCs.

In the original analysis: Estimation of nucleated cell counts was performed using reference gene primer amplification. Generated by immunoSEQ multiplex PCR, the TCRdb table keeps only in-frame clones and is missing some. The V and J calls and clone size come from that table; D and trimming were worked out from the DNA. Among about 210,000 clones listed, about 80% were seen once. The ends lost 6 bases at V and 2 bases at J; junction bases unmatched: 0. CDR3 size: 13 residues. The germline CDR1 and CDR2 sequences are WSHSY and SAAADI. In Seattle, patients joined the study during active infection and were tracked longitudinally.

This receptor was identified in a woman aged 55 to 70 with COVID-19, enrolled during active disease. The chain uses TRBV10-2 and TRBJ1-5, with TRBD1 matching 8 bases. Sequencing used peripheral blood. The DNA for the CDR3 is TGCGCCAGCAGGACAGGGGGCAATCAGCCCCAGCATTTT. It is translated as CASRTGGNQPQHF.